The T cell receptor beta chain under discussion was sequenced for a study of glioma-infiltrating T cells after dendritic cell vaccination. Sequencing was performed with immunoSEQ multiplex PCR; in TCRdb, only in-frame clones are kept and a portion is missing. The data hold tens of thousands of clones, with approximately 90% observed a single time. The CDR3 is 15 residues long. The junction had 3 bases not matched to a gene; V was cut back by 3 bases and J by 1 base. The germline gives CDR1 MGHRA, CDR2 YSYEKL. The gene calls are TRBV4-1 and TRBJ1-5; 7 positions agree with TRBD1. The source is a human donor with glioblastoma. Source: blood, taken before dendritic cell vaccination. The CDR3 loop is CASSHTGQSNQPQHF. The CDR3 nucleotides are TGCGCCAGCAGCCACACGGGACAGAGCAATCAGCCCCAGCATTTT.